The 25 T cell receptor beta chains below all came from one sample that was sequenced in a study of T cell responses to AZD1222 COVID-19 vaccine. Method: immunoSEQ multiplex PCR; TCRdb's copy keeps in-frame clones and lacks some. The sample gives around 160,000 clones, 85% to 95% of which show up once; roughly 5% is in the top ten. The source material was peripheral blood, sampled 28 days after the second AZD1222 dose. Receptor source: an adult who received the AZD1222 COVID-19 vaccine.

This chain joins TRBV7-6 and TRBJ1-5; TRBD1 aligns across 10 bases. This CDR3 contains 16 residues. V was clipped by 5 bases and J by 2 bases; unmatched bases: 6. In germline, CDR1 is SGHVS, CDR2 FNYEAQ. The CDR3 DNA reads as TGTGCCAGCAGCGAGACAGGGGGCGAAGGCAATCAGCCCCAGCATTTT. Amino acid sequence: CASSETGGEGNQPQHF.

The V and J genes are TRBV7-8 and TRBJ2-5; a possible D gene is TRBD1 (6 bases). CDR1 SGHVS and CDR2 FQNEAQ come from the germline V gene. Trimming removed 1 base from V and 5 bases from J, with 17 bases in between. The CDR3 contains 16 residues. Here the CDR3 reads CASSLVVEGEIETQYF. The DNA of the CDR3 is TGTGCCAGCAGCTTAGTTGTCGAGGGGGAGATTGAGACCCAGTACTTC.

The chain links TRBV9 to TRBJ2-5, with D tentatively TRBD2 (6 bases). Germline assignment: CDR1 SGDLS and CDR2 YYNGEE. The CDR3 totals 13 residues. V lost 4 bases and J 4 bases, leaving 11 bases between the germline ends. This CDR3 is CASSFLGGETQYF. DNA for the CDR3: TGTGCCAGCAGCTTCCTGGGGGGAGAGACCCAGTACTTC.

The chain is built from TRBV30 and TRBJ1-1, with D unclear. The CDR3 is 12 residues long. Looked up from germline, CDR1 is GTSNPN and CDR2 is SVGIG (reference sequence). Trimming removed 4 bases at V and 5 bases at J, with 11 bases between. CDR3: CAWKVARTEAFF. Written as DNA, the CDR3 is TGTGCCTGGAAGGTGGCGAGGACTGAAGCTTTCTTT.

This chain links TRBV6-2 or TRBV6-3 with TRBJ2-7; the D is unclear. The germline V and J ends were trimmed by 0 bases and 7 bases, with 10 bases remaining between them. Germline-derived CDR1 and CDR2 are MNHEY and SVGEGT. The CDR3 has 13 amino acids. CDR3 region: CASSYSRLVEQYF. In DNA form, the CDR3 reads TGTGCCAGCAGTTACTCGCGTTTAGTTGAGCAGTACTTC.

This chain joins TRBV29-1 and TRBJ1-1; perhaps TRBD1 as D (5 bases). CDR1 is SQVTM, CDR2 ANQGSEA, per germline. CDR3 length: 14 residues. Trimming left V 2 bases short and J 4 bases short, with 14 bases between. CDR3 nucleotide sequence: TGCAGCGTTGAAAGGGCGGGGAGGGGCACTGAAGCTTTCTTT. Translation: CSVERAGRGTEAFF.

The chain links TRBV5-1 to TRBJ2-7; D not certain. Germline CDR1 SGHRS, CDR2 YFSETQ. V dropped 0 bases and J dropped 7 bases, with 5 bases sitting between them. This CDR3 has 11 residues. CDR3 amino acids: CASSLEDEQYF. CDR3 in DNA: TGCGCCAGCAGCTTGGAGGATGAGCAGTACTTC.

The genes are TRBV30 and TRBJ2-4; the match to TRBD2 covers 12 bases. Germline lookup yields CDR1 GTSNPN and CDR2 SVGIG (reference sequence). The V segment lost 3 bases and the J segment 11 bases; nucleotides outside the gene matches: 14. The CDR3 extends over 16 amino acids. The CDR3 loop reads CAWSPGLAGRGLVQYF. CDR3 DNA: TGTGCCTGGAGCCCGGGACTAGCGGGCCGGGGGCTCGTTCAGTACTTC.

The chain uses TRBV4-1 and TRBJ1-2; no firm D call. Germline CDR1 is MGHRA and CDR2 is YSYEKL. CDR3 length equals 19 residues. With 2 bases removed from V and 3 bases from J, the gap between germline ends came to 25 bases. The CDR3 reads CASSQIPLRRTLLYYGYTF. CDR3 in DNA: TGCGCCAGCAGCCAAATTCCCCTTCGACGGACCCTCCTTTACTATGGCTACACCTTC.

The V and J genes are TRBV6-5 and TRBJ1-2; D gene ambiguous. CDR1 MNHEY and CDR2 SVGAGI come from the germline V gene. V was cut by 8 bases and J by 4 bases, with 11 bases left in between. The CDR3 is made up of 12 amino acids. The CDR3 nucleotides read TGTGCCAGCCTGGACGATTTCTATGGCTACACCTTC. Translation gives CASLDDFYGYTF.

The CDR3 DNA follows: TGTGCCTGTAATACTGGCTACAATGAGCAGTTCTTC. It codes for CACNTGYNEQFF. The gene calls are TRBV5-4 and TRBJ2-1; D is unclear. CDR3 size: 12 residues. The germline CDR1 and CDR2 sequences are SGHNT and YYREEE (reference sequence). V lost 10 bases and J lost 3, with 11 bases in between.

The chain carries TRBV5-1 and TRBJ2-5; D is unresolved. There are 13 residues in the CDR3. V gave up 4 bases and J gave up 2 bases, with 9 bases separating them. The germline V gene encodes CDR1 SGHRS and CDR2 YFSETQ. The CDR3 sequence is CASSPAKQETQYF. The CDR3 coding sequence is TGCGCCAGCAGCCCCGCCAAACAAGAGACCCAGTACTTC.

V usage is TRBV30 and J usage is TRBJ1-2; D might be TRBD1 (6 bases). V shed 0 bases and J shed 8 bases, with 13 bases lying between them. CDR1 is GTSNPN, CDR2 SVGIG, per germline (reference sequence). The CDR3 length is 13 residues. The CDR3 region is CAWSVSGAGGYTF. The CDR3 DNA follows: TGTGCCTGGAGTGTCTCAGGGGCCGGGGGCTACACCTTC.

The chain combines TRBV4-2 with TRBJ2-5, with 9 bases matching TRBD2. CDR3 length: 17 residues. Per germline, CDR1 LGHNA and CDR2 YNFKEQ. Losses at the gene ends were 0 bases for V and 1 base for J; bases not matched to a gene: 6. CDR3 protein: CASSQEGAGGPQETQYF. As DNA, the CDR3 is TGTGCCAGCAGCCAAGAGGGGGCGGGAGGGCCCCAAGAGACCCAGTACTTC.

J is TRBJ2-7 and V is TRBV12-3 or TRBV12-4; 8 bases match TRBD1. The CDR3 contains 12 residues. J was trimmed by 1 base and V by 8 bases; bases with no gene match: 1. DNA of the CDR3: TGTGCCAGCCAGGGGGCGTCCTACGAGCAGTACTTC. Amino acids: CASQGASYEQYF.

The chain carries TRBV27 and TRBJ1-1; possibly TRBD1 for D (6 bases). The CDR3 is made up of 17 amino acids. The V gene's germline CDR1 is MNHEY and CDR2 SMNVEV (reference sequence). The V end was cut by 4 bases, the J end by 5 bases, with 23 bases between. CDR3 in DNA: TGTGCCAGCAGTTCACCACCCCGAGGGGGGTTTAAGACTGAAGCTTTCTTT. This codes for CASSSPPRGGFKTEAFF.

This chain links TRBV5-1 with TRBJ1-5; TRBD1 agrees at 8 bases. V shed 4 bases and J 6 bases; nucleotides not matched to a gene: 9. The CDR3 spans 15 residues. From germline, CDR1 is SGHRS and CDR2 YFSETQ. For the CDR3, the DNA is TGCGCCAGCAGCCGAGGGACAGGTGAGGGTCAGCCCCAGCATTTT. Protein product: CASSRGTGEGQPQHF.

The rearrangement links TRBV12-3 or TRBV12-4 to TRBJ1-1; D unresolved. This CDR3 region has 13 residues. The V end was cut by 3 bases, the J end by 8 bases, with 13 bases between. DNA for the CDR3: TGTGCCAGCAGTTTTTCGCCGTTCCTAGAAGCTTTCTTT. It codes for CASSFSPFLEAFF.

This clone is a singleton in its sample. The chain employs TRBV3-1 (or the pseudogene TRBV3-2) and TRBJ2-1, with TRBD2 as a possible D gene (5 bases). Deletions cut 0 bases from V and 11 bases from J, with 20 bases between. Germline V gives CDR1 LGHDT, CDR2 YNNKEL (reference sequence). The CDR3 sequence is 16 residues long. In nucleotides, the CDR3 is TGTGCCAGCAGCCAAGAATGGGGAGCGGTCCTCTGGAAGCAGTTCTTC. It translates to CASSQEWGAVLWKQFF.

The chain is built from TRBV11-2 and TRBJ1-1, with D uncertain. The V gene lost 5 bases and the J gene lost 0 bases, with 7 bases spanning the gap. The CDR3 runs to 13 residues. Germline-derived CDR1 and CDR2 are SGHAT and FQNNGV. The DNA for the CDR3 is TGTGCCAGCAGCCTTTTTATGAACACTGAAGCTTTCTTT. Translated: CASSLFMNTEAFF.

The V call is TRBV12-3 or TRBV12-4, the J call TRBJ1-1, with D perhaps TRBD1 (6 bases). CDR3 length: 13 residues. Deletions cut 3 bases from V and 5 bases from J, with 10 bases between. CDR3 region: CASSFWGQTEAFF. The CDR3 DNA sequence: TGTGCCAGCAGTTTTTGGGGGCAGACTGAAGCTTTCTTT.

This clone has only one observation. The chain recombines TRBV3-1 (or the pseudogene TRBV3-2) with TRBJ2-1; 10 bases align to TRBD2. V was clipped by 4 bases and J by 7 bases; unmatched bases: 7. This CDR3 is built from 15 residues. The germline V gene has CDR1 LGHDT and CDR2 YNNKEL (reference sequence). The CDR3 protein is CASSRRLAGVNEQFF. CDR3 coding DNA: TGTGCCAGCAGCCGCAGGCTAGCGGGAGTAAATGAGCAGTTCTTC.

The chain joins TRBV7-2 to TRBJ2-7; 11 bases match TRBD2. The CDR3 is 15 amino acids. The trim removed 3 bases at V and 7 bases at J, leaving 8 bases unmatched. The V gene's germline CDR1 is SGHTA and CDR2 FQGNSA. The CDR3 loop is CASSFELAGAREQYF. As DNA, the CDR3 is TGTGCCAGCAGCTTCGAACTAGCGGGAGCCAGGGAGCAGTACTTC.

The gene calls are TRBV6-5 and TRBJ1-1, with D tentatively TRBD1 (6 bases). Germline CDR1 MNHEY, CDR2 SVGAGI. Trimming took 3 bases from V and 1 from J, leaving 9 bases between them. CDR3 size: 14 residues. The CDR3 DNA sequence: TGTGCCAGCAGTTATAACAGGGCGAACACTGAAGCTTTCTTT. Protein: CASSYNRANTEAFF.

V gene TRBV25-1 combines with J gene TRBJ2-1; 11 bases agree with TRBD2. The trim removed 2 bases at V and 7 bases at J, leaving 10 bases unmatched. This CDR3 has 17 residues. Germline V gene sequence: CDR1 MGHDK, CDR2 SYGVNS. The DNA for the CDR3 is TGTGCCAGCAGTGAAAACCTAGCGGGAGGTTTTGGGAATGAGCAGTTCTTC. Translating it yields CASSENLAGGFGNEQFF.